These 30 T cell receptor beta chains came from one sample sequenced in a study of radiotherapy plus CTLA-4 blockade in lung cancer. Measured with immunoSEQ multiplex PCR; TCRdb has only the in-frame clones, and not every one. The data show 70,000 to 90,000 clones, under 90% seen once. The sample here was peripheral blood, taken from a patient treated with radiotherapy plus ipilimumab. Receptors were obtained from a human donor with non-small cell lung cancer who had stable disease on radiotherapy plus ipilimumab.

This clone has only a few counts. This same CDR3 is encoded by further DNA sequences in the sample. This chain uses TRBV7-6 with TRBJ1-1; no firm D call. CDR1 is SGHVS and CDR2 is FNYEAQ in the germline V gene. Deletions cut 5 bases from V and 2 bases from J, with 9 bases between. There are 13 residues in the CDR3. CDR3 bases: TGTGCCAGCAGCGCAGACCTTAACACTGAAGCTTTCTTT. Residues: CASSADLNTEAFF.

This chain uses TRBV10-1 with TRBJ2-3; unclear D gene. The length of the CDR3 is 13 residues. CDR1 is WNHNN and CDR2 is SYGVQD in the germline V gene (reference sequence). With 4 bases removed from V and 2 bases from J, the gap between germline ends came to 7 bases. The CDR3 sequence: CASSVRPTDTQYF. In DNA, the CDR3 is TGCGCCAGCAGTGTTAGACCCACAGATACGCAGTATTTT.

V gene TRBV15 combines with J gene TRBJ2-7, with D possibly TRBD1 on 5 matching bases. The CDR3 contains 16 residues. CDR1 LNHNV and CDR2 YYDKDF come from the germline V gene (reference sequence). V was trimmed by 0 bases and J by 5 bases, leaving 17 bases between them. The CDR3 here is CATSRDRTTPRHEQYF. The CDR3 bases are TGTGCCACCAGCAGAGACCGGACAACCCCACGGCACGAGCAGTACTTC.

The chain employs TRBV7-2 and TRBJ1-3; D is undetermined. This CDR3 is built from 19 residues. V lost 2 bases, J lost 0 bases, and 20 bases lay in between. From germline, CDR1 is SGHTA and CDR2 FQGNSA. CDR3 protein: CASSLYRADKSNSGNTIYF. The CDR3 DNA reads as TGTGCCAGCAGCTTATATAGGGCAGATAAGTCAAACTCTGGAAACACCATATATTTT.

This clone was recorded only once. The chain uses TRBV10-2 and TRBJ1-2, with a possible D match to TRBD1 (6 bases). Trimming took 3 bases from V and 4 from J, leaving 15 bases between them. CDR1 is WSHSY, CDR2 SAAADI, per germline. The CDR3 covers 15 residues. The CDR3 loop is CASSDPQGTSYGYTF. CDR3 in DNA: TGCGCCAGCAGTGACCCCCAGGGGACTTCCTATGGCTACACCTTC.

V usage is TRBV5-1 and J usage is TRBJ2-1; 11 positions agree with TRBD2. CDR3 size: 16 residues. The V segment lost 5 bases and the J segment 2 bases; nucleotides outside the gene matches: 6. Per germline, CDR1 SGHRS and CDR2 YFSETQ. DNA for the CDR3: TGCGCCAGCAGACCGACTAGCGGGGTTACCTACAATGAGCAGTTCTTC. Protein product: CASRPTSGVTYNEQFF.

The V and J genes are TRBV29-1 and TRBJ1-1, with unresolved D. This CDR3 comprises 11 residues. Trimming shortened V by 3 bases and J by 1 base, and 3 bases separated the two germline ends. Per the germline V gene, CDR1 is SQVTM and CDR2 is ANQGSEA. CDR3 sequence: CSVDGNTEAFF. CDR3 nucleotide sequence: TGCAGCGTTGATGGGAACACTGAAGCTTTCTTT.

The chain employs TRBV28 and TRBJ2-2; 7 bases fit TRBD1. The junction had 2 bases not matched to a gene; V was cut back by 3 bases and J by 4 bases. The CDR3 extends over 14 amino acids. Germline CDR1 is MDHEN and CDR2 is SYDVKM. The CDR3 loop reads CASSFSGGTGELFF. The CDR3, as DNA: TGTGCCAGCAGTTTCTCAGGGGGCACCGGGGAGCTGTTTTTT.

This clone was seen just once. V and J are TRBV30 and TRBJ1-6; D gene unclear. Germline values: CDR1 GTSNPN, CDR2 SVGIG (reference sequence). This CDR3 region has 17 residues. Trimming pared 0 bases from V and 0 bases from J, leaving 12 bases between. CDR3 region: CAWSVFRRSSYNSPLHF. The CDR3 DNA reads as TGTGCCTGGAGTGTATTCCGGCGGAGCTCCTATAATTCACCCCTCCACTTT.

The gene calls are TRBV28 and TRBJ2-1, with 12 nucleotides matching TRBD2. The V segment lost 5 bases and the J segment 7 bases; nucleotides outside the gene matches: 3. Germline CDR1 MDHEN, CDR2 SYDVKM. CDR3 size: 14 residues. CDR3 sequence: CASSPGLAGNEQFF. CDR3 nucleotide sequence: TGTGCCAGCAGTCCCGGACTAGCGGGAAATGAGCAGTTCTTC.

The chain links TRBV28 to TRBJ2-1, with TRBD2 matching over 9 bases. Germline V gene sequence: CDR1 MDHEN, CDR2 SYDVKM. J lost 7 bases, V lost 8 bases, and 12 bases had no gene match. The CDR3 consists of 15 residues. In nucleotides, the CDR3 is TGTGCCAGCCTGGCGGGAGGGCCCTCGGGTAATGAGCAGTTCTTC. Amino acid sequence: CASLAGGPSGNEQFF.

J is TRBJ1-1 and V is TRBV5-1, with 8 bases lining up with TRBD1. The CDR3 sequence is 16 residues long. V lost 3 bases and J lost 5; bases outside the gene matches: 12. CDR1 SGHRS and CDR2 YFSETQ come from the germline V gene. CDR3 DNA: TGCGCCAGCAGCTATCGACTGGACAGGGTTGGAACTGAAGCTTTCTTT. This translates into CASSYRLDRVGTEAFF. Filled out from reference TRBV5-1 and TRBJ1-1, the complete variable domain reads KAGVTQTPRYLIKTRGQQVTLSCSPISGHRSVSWYQQTPGQGLQFLFEYFSETQRNKGNFPGRFSGRQFSNSRSEMNVSTLELGDSALYLCASSYRLDRVGTEAFFGQGTRLTVV.

This clone turned up a few times. This chain connects TRBV4-2 to TRBJ1-5, with unresolved D. Germline CDR1 reads LGHNA; CDR2 reads YNFKEQ. The CDR3 length is 15 residues. The V and J ends lost 0 bases and 9 bases respectively, with 15 bases between them. The CDR3 DNA sequence: TGTGCCAGCAGCCAAGACGAGGCAGTCAACGGGCCCCAGCATTTT. Amino acid sequence: CASSQDEAVNGPQHF.

This clone came up once. The V gene is TRBV9, the J gene TRBJ2-3, with 15 bases identical to TRBD2. This CDR3 is built from 19 residues. Germline V lookup: CDR1 SGDLS, CDR2 YYNGEE. Unmatched junction bases numbered 9, after V lost 4 bases and J lost 0 bases. CDR3 in DNA: TGTGCCAGCAGCCTCCTGGGGACTAGCGGGGGGTTAAGCACAGATACGCAGTATTTT. It specifies CASSLLGTSGGLSTDTQYF. The full variable domain, with the rest looked up from reference TRBV9 and TRBJ2-3, is DSGVTQTPKHLITATGQRVTLRCSPRSGDLSVYWYQQSLDQGLQFLIQYYNGEERAKGNILERFSAQQFPDLHSELNLSSLELGDSALYFCASSLLGTSGGLSTDTQYFGPGTRLTVL.

The chain joins TRBV18 to TRBJ1-4, with D possibly being TRBD1 (5 bases). Germline V lookup: CDR1 KGHSH, CDR2 LQKENI. The CDR3 covers 12 residues. Between the trimmed V and J ends, which lost 8 bases and 8 bases, there was a span of 12 bases. CDR3 sequence reads: CASPLKGEKLFF. For the CDR3, the DNA is TGTGCCAGCCCATTAAAGGGGGAAAAACTGTTTTTT. Full variable domain (remainder filled in from reference TRBV18 and TRBJ1-4): NAGVMQNPRHLVRRRGQEARLRCSPMKGHSHVYWYRQLPEEGLKFMVYLQKENIIDESGMPKERFSAEFPKEGPSILRIQQVVRGDSAAYFCASPLKGEKLFFGSGTQLSVL.

The CDR3 coding sequence is TGTGCCAGCAGCAACCTACTGGGGGCCGGAAATCAGCCCCAGCATTTT. It encodes CASSNLLGAGNQPQHF. The chain joins TRBV21-1 to TRBJ1-5; the table assigns TRBD1, which was not confirmed against the DNA. TRBV21-1 counts as a pseudogene. The CDR3 sequence is 16 residues long.

J is TRBJ2-1 and V is TRBV10-3; 13 nucleotides line up with TRBD2. V was pared by 3 bases and J by 4 bases, with 6 bases of the junction left unmatched. CDR1 and CDR2 (germline): ENHRY, SYGVKD. The CDR3 consists of 17 residues. CDR3 DNA sequence: TGTGCCATCAGTGACCCGGGACTAGCGGGATTATACAATGAGCAGTTCTTC. Amino acid sequence: CAISDPGLAGLYNEQFF.

The chain couples TRBV2 to TRBJ2-2; D is possibly TRBD2 (6 bases). The CDR3 has 16 residues. Germline V CDR1 and CDR2: SNHLY, FYNNEI. V lost 1 base, J lost 3 bases, and 12 bases lay in between. CDR3 region: CASSEDRRDYTGELFF. CDR3 nucleotides: TGTGCCAGCAGTGAAGATAGGAGGGACTACACCGGGGAGCTGTTTTTT.

The chain links TRBV13 to TRBJ2-6; tentatively, D is TRBD2 (5 bases). Germline CDR1 is PRHDT and CDR2 is FYEKMQ (reference sequence). Trimming took 4 bases from V and 5 from J, leaving 21 bases between them. The CDR3 runs 18 residues. CDR3 region: CASSYWELRQSRANVLTF. The CDR3 nucleotides read TGTGCCAGCAGCTATTGGGAGCTGAGACAAAGTCGGGCCAACGTCCTGACTTTC.

The chain has TRBV19 and TRBJ1-3; D unclear. The CDR3 is 14 residues long. V dropped 7 bases and J dropped 4 bases, with 14 bases sitting between them. The germline V gene has CDR1 LNHDA and CDR2 SQIVND (reference sequence). This CDR3 reads CASTPWDTGNTIYF. In nucleotides, the CDR3 is TGTGCCAGTACCCCTTGGGATACCGGAAACACCATATATTTT. The whole variable domain, filled in from reference TRBV19 and TRBJ1-3, reads DGGITQSPKYLFRKEGQNVTLSCEQNLNHDAMYWYRQDPGQGLRLIYYSQIVNDFQKGDIAEGYSVSREKKESFPLTVTSAQKNPTAFYLCASTPWDTGNTIYFGEGSWLTVV.

The chain joins TRBV28 to TRBJ2-7, with unresolved D. V lost 3 bases and J lost 5, with 8 bases in between. CDR3 length: 12 amino acids. Germline V gene sequence: CDR1 MDHEN, CDR2 SYDVKM. CDR3 sequence: CASSLNRDEQYF. The CDR3 nucleotides are TGTGCCAGCAGTTTGAACCGCGACGAGCAGTACTTC.

This clone was detected only a few times. This chain uses TRBV6-1 with TRBJ2-1, with D unclear. Germline assignment: CDR1 MNHNS and CDR2 SASEGT. The CDR3 runs to 12 residues. Between the trimmed V and J ends, which lost 7 bases and 3 bases, there was a span of 7 bases. This CDR3 is CASTDLYNEQFF. The CDR3, as DNA: TGTGCCAGCACCGACCTCTACAATGAGCAGTTCTTC.

The genes are TRBV19 and TRBJ2-4, with a weak D call TRBD1 (5 bases). In germline, CDR1 is LNHDA, CDR2 SQIVND (reference sequence). This CDR3 region has 16 residues. V dropped 7 bases and J dropped 1 base, with 17 bases sitting between them. The chain's CDR3 is CASTPSPGQAKNIQYF. The CDR3 DNA follows: TGTGCCAGTACCCCTTCCCCAGGGCAGGCCAAAAACATTCAGTACTTC.

The chain recombines TRBV28 with TRBJ2-1, with D possibly being TRBD2 (5 bases). Germline V gene data show CDR1 as MDHEN and CDR2 as SYDVKM. The CDR3 is 14 residues long. The ends were cut back, 4 bases at V and 6 bases at J, with 13 bases in the middle. The CDR3 region is CASSSPGYPNEQFF. The CDR3, as DNA: TGTGCCAGCAGTTCCCCGGGGTATCCCAATGAGCAGTTCTTC.

The V and J genes are TRBV7-2 and TRBJ2-3; 8 bases align to TRBD2. The junction had 4 bases not matched to a gene; V was cut back by 2 bases and J by 6 bases. Germline CDR1 reads SGHTA; CDR2 reads FQGNSA. CDR3 length: 14 residues. The CDR3, as DNA: TGTGCCAGCAGCTTAAGCGGGGGTTCGGATACGCAGTATTTT. It encodes CASSLSGGSDTQYF.

CDR3 sequence: CATSRTGSTGELFF. The CDR3 bases are TGTGCCACCAGCAGAACAGGGTCCACCGGGGAGCTGTTTTTT. The chain links TRBV15 to TRBJ2-2, with D possibly being TRBD1 (6 bases). V lost 2 bases and J 4 bases, leaving 8 bases between the germline ends. Germline V lookup: CDR1 LNHNV, CDR2 YYDKDF (reference sequence). CDR3 size: 14 residues.

The sample holds one count of this clone. The V and J genes are TRBV29-1 and TRBJ2-1; 12 bases are shared with TRBD2. This CDR3 is built from 17 residues. V lost 1 base and J lost 8; bases outside the gene matches: 12. Germline V gene lookup returns CDR1 SQVTM and CDR2 ANQGSEA. CDR3: CSVEGSLAGGPEDEQFF. The CDR3 coding sequence is TGCAGCGTTGAAGGCTCGCTAGCGGGAGGGCCTGAGGATGAGCAGTTCTTC.

The chain recombines TRBV6-6 with TRBJ1-5, with a weak D call TRBD1 (6 bases). V was clipped by 2 bases and J by 3 bases, with 11 bases between them. The CDR3 is 15 amino acids. The V gene's germline CDR1 is MNHNY and CDR2 SVGAGI (reference sequence). The CDR3 DNA is TGTGCCAGCAGTTACGTGCAGGGGAACAATCAGCCCCAGCATTTT. It translates to CASSYVQGNNQPQHF.

V and J are TRBV5-1 and TRBJ2-7; D call uncertain. Germline V gene data show CDR1 as SGHRS and CDR2 as YFSETQ. V lost 0 bases to trimming and J lost 1 base, with 5 bases between them. The CDR3 sequence is 13 residues long. The CDR3 nucleotides are TGCGCCAGCAGCTTGGAATTTTCCTACGAGCAGTACTTC. Amino acids: CASSLEFSYEQYF.

V is TRBV6-6 and J is TRBJ1-1; the match to TRBD1 covers 7 bases. Trimming cost V 4 bases and J 5 bases; bases outside gene matches: 4. There are 13 residues in the CDR3. Germline V gives CDR1 MNHNY, CDR2 SVGAGI (reference sequence). The CDR3 DNA reads as TGTGCCAGCAGTTTTCAGGGGGGAACTGAAGCTTTCTTT. As protein: CASSFQGGTEAFF.